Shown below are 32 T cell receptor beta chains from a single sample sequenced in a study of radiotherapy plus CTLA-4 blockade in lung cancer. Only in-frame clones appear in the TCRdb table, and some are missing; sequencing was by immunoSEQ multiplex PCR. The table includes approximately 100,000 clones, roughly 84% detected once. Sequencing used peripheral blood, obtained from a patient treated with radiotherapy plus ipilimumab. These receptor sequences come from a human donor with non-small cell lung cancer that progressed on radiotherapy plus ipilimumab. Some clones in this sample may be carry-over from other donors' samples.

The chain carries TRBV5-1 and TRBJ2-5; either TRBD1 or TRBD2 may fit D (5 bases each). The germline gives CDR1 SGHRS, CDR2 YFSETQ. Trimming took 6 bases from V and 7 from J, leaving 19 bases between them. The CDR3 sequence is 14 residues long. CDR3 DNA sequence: TGCGCCAGCACCTACCGGGACCTCCGAGCGACCCAGTACTTC. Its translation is CASTYRDLRATQYF.

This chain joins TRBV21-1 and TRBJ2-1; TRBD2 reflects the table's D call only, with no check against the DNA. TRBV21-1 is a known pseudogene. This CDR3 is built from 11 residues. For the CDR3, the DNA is TGTGCCAGCAGCAGTCTAGCAAGGCAGTTCTTC. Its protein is CASSSLARQFF.

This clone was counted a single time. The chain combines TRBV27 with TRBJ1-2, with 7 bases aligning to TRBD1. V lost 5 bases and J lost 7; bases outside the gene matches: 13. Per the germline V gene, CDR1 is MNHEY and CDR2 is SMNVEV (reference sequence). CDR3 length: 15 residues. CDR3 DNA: TGTGCCAGCAGTCAGCTGGACACAGGGGTGGGTGGCTACACCTTC. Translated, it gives CASSQLDTGVGGYTF.

CDR3 DNA: TGTGCCAGCAGCGCACAGGGTGGGGACACTGAAGCTTTCTTT. This sequence encodes CASSAQGGDTEAFF. V usage is TRBV7-8 and J usage is TRBJ1-1, with TRBD1 as a possible D gene (6 bases). The CDR3 is made up of 14 amino acids. Germline V gives CDR1 SGHVS, CDR2 FQNEAQ. With 5 bases removed from V and 3 bases from J, the gap between germline ends came to 13 bases.

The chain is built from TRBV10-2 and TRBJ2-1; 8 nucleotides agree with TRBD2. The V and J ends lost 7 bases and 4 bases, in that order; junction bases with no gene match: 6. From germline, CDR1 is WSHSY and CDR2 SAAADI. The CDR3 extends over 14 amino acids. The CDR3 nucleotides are TGCGCCAGCACCGATAGCGGGACGTACAATGAGCAGTTCTTC. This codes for CASTDSGTYNEQFF.

CDR3 bases: TGTGCCAGCAGGCGGGGGGGCTACAATGAGCAGTTCTTC. It translates to CASRRGGYNEQFF. This chain connects TRBV7-2 to TRBJ2-1; 9 bases map to TRBD2. This CDR3 region has 13 residues. The V segment lost 6 bases and the J segment 3 bases; nucleotides outside the gene matches: 0. Germline-derived CDR1 and CDR2 are SGHTA and FQGNSA. Supplemented by reference TRBV7-2 and TRBJ2-1, the full variable domain reads GAGVSQSPSNKVTEKGKDVELRCDPISGHTALYWYRQSLGQGLEFLIYFQGNSAPDKSGLPSDRFSAERTGGSVSTLTIQRTQQEDSAVYLCASRRGGYNEQFFGPGTRLTVL.

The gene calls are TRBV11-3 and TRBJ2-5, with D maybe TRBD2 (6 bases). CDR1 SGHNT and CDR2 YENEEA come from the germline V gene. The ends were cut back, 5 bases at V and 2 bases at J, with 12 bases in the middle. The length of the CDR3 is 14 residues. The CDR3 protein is CASSPAGGQETQYF. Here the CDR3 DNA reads TGTGCCAGCAGCCCGGCTGGGGGGCAAGAGACCCAGTACTTC.

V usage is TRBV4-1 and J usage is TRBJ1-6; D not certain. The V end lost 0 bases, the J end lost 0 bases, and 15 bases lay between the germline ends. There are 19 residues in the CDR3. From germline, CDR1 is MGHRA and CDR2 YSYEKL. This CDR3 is CASSQDTLGLSSYNSPLHF. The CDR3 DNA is TGCGCCAGCAGCCAAGATACCCTGGGTCTAAGCTCCTATAATTCACCCCTCCACTTT.

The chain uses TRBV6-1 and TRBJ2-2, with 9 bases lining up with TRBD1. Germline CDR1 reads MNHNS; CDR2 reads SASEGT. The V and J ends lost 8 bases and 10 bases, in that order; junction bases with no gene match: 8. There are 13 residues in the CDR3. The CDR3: CASGTGSWLELFF. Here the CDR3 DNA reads TGTGCCAGCGGGACAGGGTCTTGGTTGGAGCTGTTTTTT.

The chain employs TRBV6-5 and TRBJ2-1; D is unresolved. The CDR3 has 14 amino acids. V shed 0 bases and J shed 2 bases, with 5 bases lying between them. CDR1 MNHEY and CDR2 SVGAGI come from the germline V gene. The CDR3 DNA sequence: TGTGCCAGCAGTTACTCGAGAACCTACAATGAGCAGTTCTTC. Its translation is CASSYSRTYNEQFF.

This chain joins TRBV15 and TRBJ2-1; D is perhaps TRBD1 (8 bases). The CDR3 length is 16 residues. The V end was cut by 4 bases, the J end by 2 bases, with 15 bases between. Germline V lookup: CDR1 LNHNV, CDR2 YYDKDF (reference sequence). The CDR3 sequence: CATSTTGEGPYNEQFF. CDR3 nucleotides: TGTGCCACCAGCACGACAGGGGAGGGCCCCTACAATGAGCAGTTCTTC.

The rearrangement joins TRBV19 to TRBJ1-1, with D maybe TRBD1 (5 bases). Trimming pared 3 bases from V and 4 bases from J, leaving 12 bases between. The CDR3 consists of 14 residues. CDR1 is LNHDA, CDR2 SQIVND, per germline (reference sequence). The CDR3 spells CASSMSGLSTEAFF. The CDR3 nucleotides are TGTGCCAGTAGTATGTCAGGGCTAAGCACTGAAGCTTTCTTT.

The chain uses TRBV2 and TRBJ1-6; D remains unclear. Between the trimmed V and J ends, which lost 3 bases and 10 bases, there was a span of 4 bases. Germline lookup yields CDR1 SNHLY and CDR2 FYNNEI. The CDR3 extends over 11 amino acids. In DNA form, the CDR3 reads TGTGCCAGCAGTGAGCTCTCACCCCTCCACTTT. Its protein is CASSELSPLHF.

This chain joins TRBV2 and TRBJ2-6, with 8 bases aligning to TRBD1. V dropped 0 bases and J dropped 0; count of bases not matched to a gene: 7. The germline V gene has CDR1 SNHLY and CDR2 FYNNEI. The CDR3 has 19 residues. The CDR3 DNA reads TGTGCCAGCAGTGAAGCCGAGGACAGGGCCCGCTCTGGGGCCAACGTCCTGACTTTC. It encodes CASSEAEDRARSGANVLTF.

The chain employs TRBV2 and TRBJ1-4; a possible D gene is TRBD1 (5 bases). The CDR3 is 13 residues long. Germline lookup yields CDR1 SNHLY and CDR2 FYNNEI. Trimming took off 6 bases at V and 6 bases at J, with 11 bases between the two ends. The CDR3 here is CASRVGPDEKLFF. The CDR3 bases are TGTGCCAGCAGGGTGGGACCGGATGAAAAACTGTTTTTT. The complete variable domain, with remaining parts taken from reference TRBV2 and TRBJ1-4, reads EPEVTQTPSHQVTQMGQEVILRCVPISNHLYFYWYRQILGQKVEFLVSFYNNEISEKSEIFDDQFSVERPDGSNFTLKIRSTKLEDSAMYFCASRVGPDEKLFFGSGTQLSVL.

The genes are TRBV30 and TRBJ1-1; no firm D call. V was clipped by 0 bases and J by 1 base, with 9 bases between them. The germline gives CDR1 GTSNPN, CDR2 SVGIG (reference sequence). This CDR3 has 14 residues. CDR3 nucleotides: TGTGCCTGGAGTGTAGGCATAACGAACACTGAAGCTTTCTTT. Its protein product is CAWSVGITNTEAFF.

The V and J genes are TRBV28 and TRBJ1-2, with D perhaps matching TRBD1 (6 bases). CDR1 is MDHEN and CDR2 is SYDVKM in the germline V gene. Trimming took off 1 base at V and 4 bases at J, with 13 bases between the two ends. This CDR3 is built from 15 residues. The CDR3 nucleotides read TGTGCCAGCAGTTTATTTCGGGGGGCCGGCTATGGCTACACCTTC. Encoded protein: CASSLFRGAGYGYTF.

In DNA, the CDR3 is TGTGCCAGCAGTCTCGGACTAGTTCCCATCGGGACCCAGTACTTC. Protein: CASSLGLVPIGTQYF. The chain links TRBV6-5 to TRBJ2-5; 7 bases match TRBD2. With V trimmed by 5 bases and J by 7 bases, 13 bases remained unmatched. The germline gives CDR1 MNHEY, CDR2 SVGAGI. This CDR3 contains 15 residues.

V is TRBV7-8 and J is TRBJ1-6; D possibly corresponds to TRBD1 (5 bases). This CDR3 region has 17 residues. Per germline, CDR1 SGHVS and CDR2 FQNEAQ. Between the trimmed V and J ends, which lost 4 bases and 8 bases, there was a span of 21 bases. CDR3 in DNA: TGTGCCAGCAGCTCTACCTGGGCGTCAGGGCAACATTCACCCCTCCACTTT. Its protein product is CASSSTWASGQHSPLHF.

The CDR3 is CASSPGTGAPYEQYF. The DNA of the CDR3 is TGTGCCAGCAGTCCGGGGACAGGAGCCCCCTACGAGCAGTACTTC. The chain has TRBV6-1 and TRBJ2-7; 8 bases fit TRBD1. Germline V gene data show CDR1 as MNHNS and CDR2 as SASEGT. This CDR3 region has 15 residues. Losses at the gene ends were 5 bases for V and 2 bases for J; bases not matched to a gene: 8.

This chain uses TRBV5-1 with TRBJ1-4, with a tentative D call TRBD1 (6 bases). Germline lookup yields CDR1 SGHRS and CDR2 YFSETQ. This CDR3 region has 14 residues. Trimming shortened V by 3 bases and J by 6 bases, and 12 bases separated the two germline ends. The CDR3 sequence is CASSSPDRDEKLFF. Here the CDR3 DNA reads TGCGCCAGCAGCTCCCCGGACAGAGATGAAAAACTGTTTTTT.

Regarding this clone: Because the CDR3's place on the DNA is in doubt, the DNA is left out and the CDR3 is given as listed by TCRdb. This CDR3 reads CASSFFSGQGALQPQHF. The V and J genes are TRBV5-8 and TRBJ1-5; the DNA was not used to check the table's D call, TRBD1. The CDR3 length equals 17 residues, ends included. CDR1 and CDR2 (germline): SGHTS, YDEGEE.

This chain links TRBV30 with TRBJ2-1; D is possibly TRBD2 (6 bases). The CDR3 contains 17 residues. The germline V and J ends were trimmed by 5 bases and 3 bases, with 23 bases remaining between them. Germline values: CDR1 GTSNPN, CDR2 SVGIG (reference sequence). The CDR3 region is CAWSPRGSGSYYNEQFF. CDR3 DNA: TGTGCCTGGTCCCCCCGTGGCAGCGGGTCTTACTACAATGAGCAGTTCTTC.

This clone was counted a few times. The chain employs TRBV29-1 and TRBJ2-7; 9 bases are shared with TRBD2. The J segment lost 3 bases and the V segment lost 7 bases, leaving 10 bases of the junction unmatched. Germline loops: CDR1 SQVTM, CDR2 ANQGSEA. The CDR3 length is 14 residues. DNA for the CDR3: TGCAGCGGCGGGGGGGGTGACGGGGACTACGAGCAGTACTTC. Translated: CSGGGGDGDYEQYF.

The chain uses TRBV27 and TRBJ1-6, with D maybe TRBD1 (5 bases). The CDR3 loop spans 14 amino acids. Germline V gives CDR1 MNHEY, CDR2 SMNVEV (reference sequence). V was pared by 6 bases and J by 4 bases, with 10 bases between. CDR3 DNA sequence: TGTGCCAGCAGCAAAGGGGTTTATAATTCACCCCTCCACTTT. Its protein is CASSKGVYNSPLHF.

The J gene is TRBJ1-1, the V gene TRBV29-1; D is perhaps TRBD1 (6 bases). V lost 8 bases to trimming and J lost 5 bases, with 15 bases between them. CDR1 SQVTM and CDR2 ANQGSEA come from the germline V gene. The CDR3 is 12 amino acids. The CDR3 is CSIQGGGTEAFF. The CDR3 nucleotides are TGCAGCATACAGGGTGGAGGTACTGAAGCTTTCTTT.

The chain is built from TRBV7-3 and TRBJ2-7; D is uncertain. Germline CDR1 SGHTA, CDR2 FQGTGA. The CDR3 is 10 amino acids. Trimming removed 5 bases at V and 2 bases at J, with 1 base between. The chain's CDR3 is CASSPYEQYF. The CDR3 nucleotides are TGTGCCAGCAGCCCCTACGAGCAGTACTTC. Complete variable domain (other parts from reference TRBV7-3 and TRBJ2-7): GAGVSQTPSNKVTEKGKYVELRCDPISGHTALYWYRQSLGQGPEFLIYFQGTGAADDSGLPNDRFFAVRPEGSVSTLKIQRTERGDSAVYLCASSPYEQYFGPGTRLTVT.

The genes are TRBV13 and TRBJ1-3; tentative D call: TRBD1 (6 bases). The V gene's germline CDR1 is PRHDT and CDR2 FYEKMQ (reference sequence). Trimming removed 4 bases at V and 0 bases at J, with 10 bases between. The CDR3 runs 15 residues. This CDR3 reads CASSSWDTSGNTIYF. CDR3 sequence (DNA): TGTGCCAGCAGCTCCTGGGACACCTCTGGAAACACCATATATTTT. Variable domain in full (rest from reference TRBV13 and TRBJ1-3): AAGVIQSPRHLIKEKRETATLKCYPIPRHDTVYWYQQGPGQDPQFLISFYEKMQSDKGSIPDRFSAQQFSDYHSELNMSSLELGDSALYFCASSSWDTSGNTIYFGEGSWLTVV.

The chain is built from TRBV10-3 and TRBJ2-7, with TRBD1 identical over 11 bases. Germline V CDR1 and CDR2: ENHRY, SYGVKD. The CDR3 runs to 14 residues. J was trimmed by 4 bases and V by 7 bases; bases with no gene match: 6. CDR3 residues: CAITSGQGAYEQYF. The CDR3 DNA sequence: TGTGCCATCACTTCCGGACAGGGGGCGTACGAGCAGTACTTC.

CDR3 coding DNA: TGCAGCGTTGAAGTCGGGACAGGGGGCGGTCAGCCCCAGCATTTT. It is translated as CSVEVGTGGGQPQHF. V and J are TRBV29-1 and TRBJ1-5, with 12 positions matching TRBD1. Looked up from germline, CDR1 is SQVTM and CDR2 is ANQGSEA. Losses at the gene ends were 1 base for V and 6 bases for J; bases not matched to a gene: 4. The CDR3 covers 15 residues.

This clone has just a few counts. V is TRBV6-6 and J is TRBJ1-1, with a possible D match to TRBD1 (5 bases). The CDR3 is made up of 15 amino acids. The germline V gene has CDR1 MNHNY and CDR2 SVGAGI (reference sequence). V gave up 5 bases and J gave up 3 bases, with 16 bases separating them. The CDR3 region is CASSPRRRGYTEAFF. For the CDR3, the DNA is TGTGCCAGCAGTCCACGTCGCCGGGGGTACACTGAAGCTTTCTTT.

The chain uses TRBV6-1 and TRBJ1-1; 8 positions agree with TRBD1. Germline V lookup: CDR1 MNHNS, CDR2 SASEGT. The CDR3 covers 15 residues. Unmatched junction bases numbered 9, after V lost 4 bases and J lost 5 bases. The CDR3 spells CASSALGQGATEAFF. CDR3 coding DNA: TGTGCCAGCAGTGCCTTAGGACAGGGAGCAACTGAAGCTTTCTTT.